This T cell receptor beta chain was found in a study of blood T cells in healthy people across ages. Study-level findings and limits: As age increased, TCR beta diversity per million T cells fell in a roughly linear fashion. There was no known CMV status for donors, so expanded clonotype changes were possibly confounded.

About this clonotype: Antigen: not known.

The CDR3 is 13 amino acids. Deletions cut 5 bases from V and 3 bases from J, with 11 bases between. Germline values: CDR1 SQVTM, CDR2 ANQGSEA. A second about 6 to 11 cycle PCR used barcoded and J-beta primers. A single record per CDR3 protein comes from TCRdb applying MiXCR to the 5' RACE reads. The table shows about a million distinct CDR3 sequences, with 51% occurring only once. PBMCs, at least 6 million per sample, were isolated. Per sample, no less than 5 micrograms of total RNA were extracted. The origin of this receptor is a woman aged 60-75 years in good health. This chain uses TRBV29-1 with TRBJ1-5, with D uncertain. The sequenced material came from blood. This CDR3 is CSVSWGNNQPQHF. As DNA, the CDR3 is TGCAGCGTTTCCTGGGGAAACAATCAGCCCCAGCATTTT.